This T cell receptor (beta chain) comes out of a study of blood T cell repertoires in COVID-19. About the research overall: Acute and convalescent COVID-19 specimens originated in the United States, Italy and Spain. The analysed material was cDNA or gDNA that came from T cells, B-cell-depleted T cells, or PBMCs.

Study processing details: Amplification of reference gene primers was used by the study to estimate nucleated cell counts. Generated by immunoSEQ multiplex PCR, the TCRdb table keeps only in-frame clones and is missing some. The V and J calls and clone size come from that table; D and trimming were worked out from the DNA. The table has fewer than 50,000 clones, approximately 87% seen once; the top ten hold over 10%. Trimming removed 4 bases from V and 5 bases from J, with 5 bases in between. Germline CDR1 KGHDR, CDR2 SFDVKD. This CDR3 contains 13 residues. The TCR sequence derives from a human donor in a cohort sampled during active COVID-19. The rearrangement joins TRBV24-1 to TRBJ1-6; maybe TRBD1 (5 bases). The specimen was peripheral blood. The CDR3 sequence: CATSEQDNSPLHF. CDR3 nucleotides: TGTGCCACCAGTGAACAGGATAATTCACCCCTCCACTTT.